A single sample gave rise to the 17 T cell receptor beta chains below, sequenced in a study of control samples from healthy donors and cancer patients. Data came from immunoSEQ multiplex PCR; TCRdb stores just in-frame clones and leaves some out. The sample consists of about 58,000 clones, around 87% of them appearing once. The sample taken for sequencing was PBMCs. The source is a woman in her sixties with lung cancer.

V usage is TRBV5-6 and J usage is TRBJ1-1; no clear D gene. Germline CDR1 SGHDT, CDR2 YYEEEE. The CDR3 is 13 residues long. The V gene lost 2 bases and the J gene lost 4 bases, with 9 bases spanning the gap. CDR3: CASSFRTVTEAFF. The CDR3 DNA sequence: TGTGCCAGCAGCTTTAGGACGGTCACTGAAGCTTTCTTT. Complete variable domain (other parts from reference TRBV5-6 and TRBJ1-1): DAGVTQSPTHLIKTRGQQVTLRCSPKSGHDTVSWYQQALGQGPQFIFQYYEEEERQRGNFPDRFSGHQFPNYSSELNVNALLLGDSALYLCASSFRTVTEAFFGQGTRLTVV.

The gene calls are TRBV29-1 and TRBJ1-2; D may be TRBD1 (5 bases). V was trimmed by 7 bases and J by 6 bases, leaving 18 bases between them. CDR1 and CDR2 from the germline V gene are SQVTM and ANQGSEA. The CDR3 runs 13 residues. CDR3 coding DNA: TGCAGCGCCGAGGGGCAGGGTACGAATGGCTACACCTTC. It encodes CSAEGQGTNGYTF.

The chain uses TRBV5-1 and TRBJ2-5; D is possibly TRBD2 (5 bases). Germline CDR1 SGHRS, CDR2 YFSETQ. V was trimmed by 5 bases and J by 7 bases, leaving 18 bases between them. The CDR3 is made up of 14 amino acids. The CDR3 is CASSSIAAEVTQYF. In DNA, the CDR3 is TGCGCCAGCAGTTCGATCGCAGCGGAGGTGACCCAGTACTTC. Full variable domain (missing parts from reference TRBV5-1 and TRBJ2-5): KAGVTQTPRYLIKTRGQQVTLSCSPISGHRSVSWYQQTPGQGLQFLFEYFSETQRNKGNFPGRFSGRQFSNSRSEMNVSTLELGDSALYLCASSSIAAEVTQYFGPGTRLLVL.

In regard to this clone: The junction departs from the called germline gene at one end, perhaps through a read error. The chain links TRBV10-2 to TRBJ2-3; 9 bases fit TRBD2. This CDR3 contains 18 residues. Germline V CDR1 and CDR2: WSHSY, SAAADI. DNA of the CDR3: TGCACCAGCAGTGAGAGGTGGGGCGGGAGGGTTAGCACAGATACGCAGTATTTT. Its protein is CTSSERWGGRVSTDTQYF.

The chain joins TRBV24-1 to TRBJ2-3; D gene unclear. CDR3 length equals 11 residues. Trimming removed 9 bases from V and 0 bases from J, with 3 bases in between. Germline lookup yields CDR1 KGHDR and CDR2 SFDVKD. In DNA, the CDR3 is TGTGCCACCGAGAGCACAGATACGCAGTATTTT. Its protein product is CATESTDTQYF.

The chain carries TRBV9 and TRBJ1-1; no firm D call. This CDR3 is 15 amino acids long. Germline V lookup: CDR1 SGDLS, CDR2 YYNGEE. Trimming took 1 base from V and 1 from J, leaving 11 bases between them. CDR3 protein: CASSVRPNPNTEAFF. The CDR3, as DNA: TGTGCCAGCAGCGTAAGGCCCAACCCGAACACTGAAGCTTTCTTT.

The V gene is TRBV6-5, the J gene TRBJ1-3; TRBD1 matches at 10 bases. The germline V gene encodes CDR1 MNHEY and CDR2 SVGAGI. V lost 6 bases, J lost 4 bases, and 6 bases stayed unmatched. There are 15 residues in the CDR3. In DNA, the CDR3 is TGTGCCAGCAGACGGACAGGGGGTTACGGAAACACCATATATTTT. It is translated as CASRRTGGYGNTIYF.

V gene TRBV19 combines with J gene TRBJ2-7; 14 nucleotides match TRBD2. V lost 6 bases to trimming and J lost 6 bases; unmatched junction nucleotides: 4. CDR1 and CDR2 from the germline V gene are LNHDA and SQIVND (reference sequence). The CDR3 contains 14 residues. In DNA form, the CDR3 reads TGTGCCAGTAGGAGTGGACTAGCGGGGGGCGAGCAGTACTTC. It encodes CASRSGLAGGEQYF.

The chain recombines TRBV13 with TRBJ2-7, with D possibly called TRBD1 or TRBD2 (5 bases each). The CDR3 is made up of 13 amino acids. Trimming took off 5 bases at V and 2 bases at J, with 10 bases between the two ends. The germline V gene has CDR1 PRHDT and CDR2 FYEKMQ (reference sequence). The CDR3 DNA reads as TGTGCCAGCAGCCAACAGGAGGCCTACGAGCAGTACTTC. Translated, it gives CASSQQEAYEQYF.

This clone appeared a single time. CDR3 region: CASSQPQGVAFF. CDR3 DNA: TGTGCCAGCAGCCAGCCACAGGGAGTAGCTTTCTTT. The chain joins TRBV3-1 (or the pseudogene TRBV3-2) to TRBJ1-1, with D perhaps matching TRBD1 (6 bases). The germline gives CDR1 LGHDT, CDR2 YNNKEL (reference sequence). V was clipped by 3 bases and J by 10 bases, with 12 bases between them. The CDR3 totals 12 residues.

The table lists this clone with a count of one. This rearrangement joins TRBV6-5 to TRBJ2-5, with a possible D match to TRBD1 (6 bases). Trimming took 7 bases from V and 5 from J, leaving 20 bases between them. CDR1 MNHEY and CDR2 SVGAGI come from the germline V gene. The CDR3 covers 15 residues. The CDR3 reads CASNNGQTFRETQYF. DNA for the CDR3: TGTGCCAGCAACAACGGACAGACCTTCAGGGAGACCCAGTACTTC.

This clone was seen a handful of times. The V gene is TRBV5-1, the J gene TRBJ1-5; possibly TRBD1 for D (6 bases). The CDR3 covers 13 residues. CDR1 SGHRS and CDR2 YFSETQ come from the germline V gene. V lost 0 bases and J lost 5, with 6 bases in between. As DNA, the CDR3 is TGCGCCAGCAGCTTGGACAGGGATCAGCCCCAGCATTTT. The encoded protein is CASSLDRDQPQHF.

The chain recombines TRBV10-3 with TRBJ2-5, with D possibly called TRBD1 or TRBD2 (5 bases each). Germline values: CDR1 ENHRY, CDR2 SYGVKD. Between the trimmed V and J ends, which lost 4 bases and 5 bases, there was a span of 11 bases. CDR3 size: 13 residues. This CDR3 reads CAISVGTEETQYF. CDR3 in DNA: TGTGCCATCAGTGTTGGGACCGAGGAGACCCAGTACTTC.

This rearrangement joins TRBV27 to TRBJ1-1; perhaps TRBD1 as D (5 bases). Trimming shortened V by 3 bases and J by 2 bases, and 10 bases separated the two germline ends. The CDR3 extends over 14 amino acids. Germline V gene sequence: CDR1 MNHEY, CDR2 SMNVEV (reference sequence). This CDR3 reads CASSLAGANTEAFF. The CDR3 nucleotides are TGTGCCAGCAGTTTGGCCGGGGCTAACACTGAAGCTTTCTTT.

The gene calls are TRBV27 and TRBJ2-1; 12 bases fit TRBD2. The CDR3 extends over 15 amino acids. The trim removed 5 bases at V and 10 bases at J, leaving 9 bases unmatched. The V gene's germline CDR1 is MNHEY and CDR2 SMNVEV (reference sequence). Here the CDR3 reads CASSRASGGAREQFF. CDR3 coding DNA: TGTGCCAGCAGTCGAGCTAGCGGGGGGGCTAGGGAGCAGTTCTTC.

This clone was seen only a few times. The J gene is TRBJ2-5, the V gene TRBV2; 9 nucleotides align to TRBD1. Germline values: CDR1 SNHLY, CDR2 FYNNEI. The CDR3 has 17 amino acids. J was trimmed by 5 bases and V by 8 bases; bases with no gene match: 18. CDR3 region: CASQGGPGQGGGETQYF. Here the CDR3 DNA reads TGTGCCAGCCAGGGAGGCCCGGGACAGGGTGGAGGGGAGACCCAGTACTTC.

CDR3: CASSRGTEKNIQYF. DNA for the CDR3: TGTGCCAGCAGCCGCGGGACAGAGAAAAACATTCAGTACTTC. This chain connects TRBV7-8 to TRBJ2-4, with a weak D call TRBD1 (7 bases). Trimming pared 5 bases from V and 4 bases from J, leaving 12 bases between. This CDR3 has 14 amino acids. Germline CDR1 is SGHVS and CDR2 is FQNEAQ. The full variable domain, with the rest looked up from reference TRBV7-8 and TRBJ2-4, is GAGVSQSPRYKVAKRGQDVALRCDPISGHVSLFWYQQALGQGPEFLTYFQNEAQLDKSGLPSDRFFAERPEGSVSTLKIQRTQQEDSAVYLCASSRGTEKNIQYFGAGTRLSVL.